The clone carrying this TCR beta chain was seen a few times. One entry per CDR3 protein, called by TCRdb with MiXCR from the RT-PCR reads. The table includes 550,000 to 750,000 distinct CDR3 sequences, approximately 14% detected once. There are 14 residues in the CDR3. Per germline, CDR1 MNHEY and CDR2 SVGEGT. J was trimmed by 7 bases and V by 7 bases; bases with no gene match: 6. The rearrangement uses TRBV6-2 or TRBV6-3 and TRBJ2-1, with 11 positions matching TRBD2. Sequenced: memory CD4+ T cells from blood. The TCR comes from a female donor in good health, serving as a healthy control. CDR3 sequence reads: CASILVAGGNEQFF. CDR3 DNA: TGTGCCAGCATCTTGGTAGCGGGAGGGAATGAGCAGTTCTTC.